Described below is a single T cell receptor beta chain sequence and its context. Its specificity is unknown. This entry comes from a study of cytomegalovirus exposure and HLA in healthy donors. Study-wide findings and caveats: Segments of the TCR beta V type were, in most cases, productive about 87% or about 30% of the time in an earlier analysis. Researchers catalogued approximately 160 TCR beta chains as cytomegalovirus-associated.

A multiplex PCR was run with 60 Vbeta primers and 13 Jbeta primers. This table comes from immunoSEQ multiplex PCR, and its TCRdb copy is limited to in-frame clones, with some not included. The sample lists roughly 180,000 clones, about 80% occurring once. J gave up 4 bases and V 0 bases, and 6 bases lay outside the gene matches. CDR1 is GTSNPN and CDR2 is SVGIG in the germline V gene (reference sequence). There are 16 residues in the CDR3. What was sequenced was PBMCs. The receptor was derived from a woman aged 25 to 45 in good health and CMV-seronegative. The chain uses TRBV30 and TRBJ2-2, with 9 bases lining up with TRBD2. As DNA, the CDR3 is TGTGCCTGGAGTGTAGGTGGTAGCGGGGGCACCGGGGAGCTGTTTTTT. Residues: CAWSVGGSGGTGELFF.